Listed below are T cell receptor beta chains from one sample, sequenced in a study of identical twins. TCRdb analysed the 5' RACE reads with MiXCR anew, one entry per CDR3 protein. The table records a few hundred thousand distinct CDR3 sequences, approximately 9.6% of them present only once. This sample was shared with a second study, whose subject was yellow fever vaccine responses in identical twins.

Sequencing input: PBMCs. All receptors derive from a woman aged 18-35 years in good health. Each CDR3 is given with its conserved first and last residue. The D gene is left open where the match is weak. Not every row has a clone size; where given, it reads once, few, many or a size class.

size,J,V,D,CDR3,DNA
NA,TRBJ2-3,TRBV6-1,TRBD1,CASRQGQGRDTQYF,TGTGCCAGCCGCCAGGGACAGGGCCGGGATACGCAGTATTTT
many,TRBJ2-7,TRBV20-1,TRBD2,CSARVAGAYEQYF,TGCAGTGCTAGAGTAGCGGGAGCCTACGAGCAGTACTTC
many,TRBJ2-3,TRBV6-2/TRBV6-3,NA,CASSIRVGGDTQYF,TGTGCCAGCAGTATCAGGGTCGGTGGAGATACGCAGTATTTT
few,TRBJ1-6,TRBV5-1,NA,CASSLDSLRNSPLHF,TGCGCCAGCAGCTTAGATAGCCTTCGGAATTCACCCCTCCACTTT
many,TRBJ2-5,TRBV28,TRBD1,CASRAPDRGETQYF,TGTGCCAGCAGAGCCCCGGACAGGGGAGAGACCCAGTACTTC
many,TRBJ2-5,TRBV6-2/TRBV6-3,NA,CASLDSYQETQYF,TGTGCCAGCCTCGACAGCTACCAAGAGACCCAGTACTTC
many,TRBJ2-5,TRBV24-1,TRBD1,CATGSDRGLLETQYF,TGTGCGACAGGTTCAGACAGGGGGCTGTTAGAGACCCAGTACTTC
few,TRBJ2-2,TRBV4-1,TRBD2,CASSQVTSGGPNTGELFF,TGCGCCAGCAGCCAAGTAACTAGCGGGGGGCCCAACACCGGGGAGCTGTTTTTT
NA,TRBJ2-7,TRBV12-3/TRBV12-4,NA,CASSADTTSYEQYF,TGTGCCAGCAGTGCTGACACCACCTCCTACGAGCAGTACTTC
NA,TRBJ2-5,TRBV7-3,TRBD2,CASRLSGGAPETQYF,TGTGCCAGCAGACTTAGCGGGGGGGCCCCAGAGACCCAGTACTTC
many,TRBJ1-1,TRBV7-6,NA,CASSRRQGNTEAFF,TGTGCCAGCAGCCGCAGACAAGGGAACACTGAAGCTTTCTTT
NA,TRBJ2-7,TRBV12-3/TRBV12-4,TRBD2,CASRLAAEQYF,TGTGCCAGCAGGCTAGCGGCCGAGCAGTACTTC
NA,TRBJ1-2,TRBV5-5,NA,CASRFIGDYGYTF,TGTGCCAGCAGATTTATAGGGGACTATGGCTACACCTTC
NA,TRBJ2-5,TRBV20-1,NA,CSARGTGTSDQETQYF,TGCAGTGCTAGAGGCACCGGGACTTCTGACCAAGAGACCCAGTACTTC
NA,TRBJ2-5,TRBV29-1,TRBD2,CSAIAGVPETQYF,TGCAGCGCGATAGCGGGAGTCCCAGAGACCCAGTACTTC
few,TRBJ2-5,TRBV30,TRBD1,CAWDREETQYF,TGTGCCTGGGACAGGGAAGAGACCCAGTACTTC
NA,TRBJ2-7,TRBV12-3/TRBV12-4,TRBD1,CASRLTGGTSYEQYF,TGTGCCAGCAGACTGACAGGGGGCACCTCCTACGAGCAGTACTTC
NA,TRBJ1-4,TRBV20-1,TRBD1,CSARDRRQGVEKLFF,TGCAGTGCTAGAGATCGGAGACAGGGGGTTGAAAAACTGTTTTTT
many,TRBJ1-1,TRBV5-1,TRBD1,CASSPQTGALNTEAFF,TGCGCCAGCAGCCCTCAGACAGGGGCCTTGAACACTGAAGCTTTCTTT
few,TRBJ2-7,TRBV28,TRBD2,CASSLLLAGGPIYEQYF,TGTGCCAGCAGTTTGCTACTAGCGGGAGGGCCTATCTACGAGCAGTACTTC
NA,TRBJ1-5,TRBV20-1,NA,CSAKEGTRSGQPQHF,TGCAGTGCTAAGGAGGGCACTCGTTCTGGTCAGCCCCAGCATTTT
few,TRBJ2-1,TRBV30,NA,CAWSMDTYNEQFF,TGTGCCTGGAGTATGGATACCTACAATGAGCAGTTCTTC
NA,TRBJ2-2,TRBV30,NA,CACGGLAATGELFF,TGTGCCTGTGGAGGTCTCGCGGCCACCGGGGAGCTGTTTTTT
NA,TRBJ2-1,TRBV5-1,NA,CASSFALNEQFF,TGCGCCAGCAGCTTCGCCCTGAATGAGCAGTTCTTC
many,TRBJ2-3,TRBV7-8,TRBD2,CASSPSGGAPDTQYF,TGTGCCAGCAGCCCGAGCGGGGGGGCCCCAGATACGCAGTATTTT
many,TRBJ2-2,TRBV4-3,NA,CASSVARNTGELFF,TGCGCCAGCAGCGTAGCGAGGAACACCGGGGAGCTGTTTTTT
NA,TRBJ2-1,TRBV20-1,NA,CSAREGPVGEQFF,TGCAGTGCTAGGGAGGGCCCTGTTGGTGAGCAGTTCTTC
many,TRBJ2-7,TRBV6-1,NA,CASSEARVISEEYF,TGTGCCAGCAGTGAAGCCAGAGTCATCTCAGAAGAGTACTTC
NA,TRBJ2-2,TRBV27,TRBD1,CASSFTGVGTGELFF,TGTGCCAGCAGTTTTACAGGGGTTGGCACCGGGGAGCTGTTTTTT
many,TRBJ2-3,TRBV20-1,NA,CSARVQAPDTQYF,TGCAGTGCTAGGGTTCAGGCTCCAGATACGCAGTATTTT
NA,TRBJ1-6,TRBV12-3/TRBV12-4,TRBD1,CASSIDRAYNSPLHF,TGTGCCAGCAGCATTGACAGGGCCTATAATTCACCCCTCCACTTT
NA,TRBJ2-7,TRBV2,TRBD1,CASSGQGVVEQYF,TGTGCCAGCAGTGGACAGGGGGTGGTCGAGCAGTACTTC
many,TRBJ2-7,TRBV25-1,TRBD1,CASSGTGGYEQYF,TGTGCCAGCAGTGGGACAGGGGGCTACGAGCAGTACTTC
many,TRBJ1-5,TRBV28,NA,CASRPFPDQPQHF,TGTGCCAGCAGACCATTCCCTGATCAGCCCCAGCATTTT